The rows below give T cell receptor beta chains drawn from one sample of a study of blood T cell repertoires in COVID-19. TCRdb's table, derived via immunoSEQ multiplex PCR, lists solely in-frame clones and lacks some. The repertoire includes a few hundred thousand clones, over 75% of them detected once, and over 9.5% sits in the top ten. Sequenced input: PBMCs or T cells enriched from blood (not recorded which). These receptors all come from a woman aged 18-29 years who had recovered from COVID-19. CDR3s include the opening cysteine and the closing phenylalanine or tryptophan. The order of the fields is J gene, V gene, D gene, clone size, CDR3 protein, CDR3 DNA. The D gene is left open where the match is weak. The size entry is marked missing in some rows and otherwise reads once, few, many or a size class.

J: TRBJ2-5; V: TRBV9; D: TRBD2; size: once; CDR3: CASSTPSGTSGTRETQYF; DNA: TGTGCCAGCAGCACTCCTTCCGGGACTAGCGGGACCCGGGAGACCCAGTACTTC
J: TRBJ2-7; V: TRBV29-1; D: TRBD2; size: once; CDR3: CSVEGGLAGGYEQYF; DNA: TGCAGCGTTGAAGGCGGGCTAGCGGGAGGGTACGAGCAGTACTTC
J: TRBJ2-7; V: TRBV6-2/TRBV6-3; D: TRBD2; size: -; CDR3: CASSPGGTRTLYEQYF; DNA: TGTGCCAGCAGCCCGGGGGGGACTCGTACACTCTACGAGCAGTACTTC
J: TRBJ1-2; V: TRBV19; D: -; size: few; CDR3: CASTSDSDYGYTF; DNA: TGTGCCAGTACCTCGGACAGCGACTATGGCTACACCTTC
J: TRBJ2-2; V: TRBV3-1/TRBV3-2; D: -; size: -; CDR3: CASSHGNTGELFF; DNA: TGTGCCAGCAGCCACGGGAACACCGGGGAGCTGTTTTTT
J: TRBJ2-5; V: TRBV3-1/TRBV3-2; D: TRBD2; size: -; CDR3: CASSPPVATSGGVRGQYF; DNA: TGTGCCAGCAGCCCCCCCGTGGCGACTAGCGGGGGCGTCCGAGGCCAGTACTTC
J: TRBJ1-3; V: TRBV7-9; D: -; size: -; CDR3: CASSLEAGGVAGNTIYF; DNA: TGTGCCAGCAGCTTAGAAGCCGGGGGGGTGGCTGGAAACACCATATATTTT
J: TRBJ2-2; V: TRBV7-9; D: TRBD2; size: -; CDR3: CASSWTSGRAGVVGGELFF; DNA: TGTGCCAGCAGTTGGACTAGCGGGAGGGCCGGTGTCGTAGGCGGGGAGCTGTTTTTT
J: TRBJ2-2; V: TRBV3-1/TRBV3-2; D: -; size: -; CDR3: CASSLRHGGMGTGELFF; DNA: TGTGCCAGCAGCCTTCGACACGGAGGGATGGGCACCGGGGAGCTGTTTTTT
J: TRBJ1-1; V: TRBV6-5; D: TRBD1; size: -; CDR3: CASRDGQGGTEAFF; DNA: TGTGCCAGCAGAGATGGACAGGGAGGAACTGAAGCTTTCTTT
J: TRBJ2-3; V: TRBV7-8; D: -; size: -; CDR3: CASSKTGPPTDTQYF; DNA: TGTGCCAGCAGCAAAACAGGGCCCCCCACAGATACGCAGTATTTT
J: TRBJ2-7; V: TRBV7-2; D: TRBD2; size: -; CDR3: CASRFGLAGSYEQYF; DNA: TGTGCCAGCAGGTTTGGACTAGCGGGGTCCTACGAGCAGTACTTC
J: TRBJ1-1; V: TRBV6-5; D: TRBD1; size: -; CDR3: CASSYDGQGNTEAFF; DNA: TGTGCCAGCAGTTACGACGGACAGGGGAACACTGAAGCTTTCTTT
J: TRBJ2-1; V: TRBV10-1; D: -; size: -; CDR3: CASSDSQGGSYNEQFF; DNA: TGCGCCAGCAGTGACTCGCAGGGGGGCTCCTACAATGAGCAGTTCTTC
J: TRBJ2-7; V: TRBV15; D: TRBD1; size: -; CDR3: CATSREAGGGEQYF; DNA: TGTGCCACCAGCAGAGAGGCAGGGGGTGGCGAGCAGTACTTC
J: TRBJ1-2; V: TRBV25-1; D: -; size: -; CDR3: CASSGEGGVAGYTF; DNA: TGTGCCAGCAGTGGCGAAGGGGGGGTAGCTGGCTACACCTTC
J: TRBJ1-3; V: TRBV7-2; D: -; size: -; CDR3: CASSTRQSSGNTIYF; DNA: TGTGCCAGCAGCACACGACAGAGCTCTGGAAACACCATATATTTT
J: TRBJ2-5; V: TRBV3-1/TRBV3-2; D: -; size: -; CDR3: CASMPRGTRLFETQYF; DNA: TGTGCCAGCATGCCCCGAGGGACTCGCCTTTTCGAGACCCAGTACTTC
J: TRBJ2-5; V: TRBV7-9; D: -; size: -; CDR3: CASSAGLFLETQYF; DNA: TGTGCCAGCAGCGCGGGACTTTTTCTAGAGACCCAGTACTTC
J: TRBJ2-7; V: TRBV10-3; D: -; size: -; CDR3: CAISESQELGGEGSYEQYF; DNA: TGTGCCATCAGTGAGTCCCAGGAGCTCGGAGGGGAAGGGTCCTACGAGCAGTACTTC
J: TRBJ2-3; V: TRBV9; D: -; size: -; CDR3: CASSVGRGADTQYF; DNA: TGTGCCAGCAGCGTAGGTAGGGGCGCAGATACGCAGTATTTT
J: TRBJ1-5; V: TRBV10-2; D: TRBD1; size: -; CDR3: CASSVDRWNQPQHF; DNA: TGCGCCAGCAGTGTGGACAGGTGGAATCAGCCCCAGCATTTT
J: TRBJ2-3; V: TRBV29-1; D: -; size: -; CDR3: CSARGVSTDTQYF; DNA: TGCAGCGCCAGGGGTGTTAGCACAGATACGCAGTATTTT
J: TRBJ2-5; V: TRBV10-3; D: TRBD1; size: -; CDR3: CAIKEKGAPEETQYF; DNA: TGTGCCATCAAAGAGAAGGGGGCCCCCGAAGAGACCCAGTACTTC
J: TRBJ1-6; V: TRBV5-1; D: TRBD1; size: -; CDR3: CASSWGVGQGVYNSPLHF; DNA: TGCGCCAGCAGCTGGGGCGTAGGACAGGGGGTTTATAATTCACCCCTCCACTTT
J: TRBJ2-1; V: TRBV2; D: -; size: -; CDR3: CASSEGVVSNEQFF; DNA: TGTGCCAGCAGTGAAGGAGTGGTTTCCAATGAGCAGTTCTTC
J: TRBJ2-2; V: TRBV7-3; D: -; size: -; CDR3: CASSFDRDGELFF; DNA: TGTGCCAGCAGCTTCGACCGGGACGGGGAGCTGTTTTTT
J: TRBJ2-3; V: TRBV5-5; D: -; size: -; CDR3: CASSSQGYRTDTQYF; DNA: TGTGCCAGCAGCTCTCAGGGATATCGCACAGATACGCAGTATTTT
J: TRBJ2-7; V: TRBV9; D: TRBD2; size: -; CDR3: CASSVEGGRAGREQYF; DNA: TGTGCCAGCAGCGTAGAGGGCGGGAGGGCCGGACGCGAGCAGTACTTC
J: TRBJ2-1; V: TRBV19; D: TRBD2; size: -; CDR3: CASSKASGSGEQFF; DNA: TGTGCCAGTAGTAAGGCTAGCGGGAGTGGTGAGCAGTTCTTC
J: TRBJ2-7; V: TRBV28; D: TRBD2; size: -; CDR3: CASSSTSGPYEQYF; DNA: TGTGCCAGCAGTTCGACTAGCGGACCCTACGAGCAGTACTTC
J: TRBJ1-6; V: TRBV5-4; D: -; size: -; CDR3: CASSLAYGGANSPLHF; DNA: TGTGCCAGCAGCTTGGCCTACGGGGGAGCGAATTCACCCCTCCACTTT
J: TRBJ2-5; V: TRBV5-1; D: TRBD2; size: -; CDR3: CASSSPGLAGGPKETQYF; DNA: TGCGCCAGCAGCTCCCCGGGACTAGCGGGGGGGCCGAAAGAGACCCAGTACTTC
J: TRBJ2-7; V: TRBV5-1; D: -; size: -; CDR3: CASSPAGEVIYEQYF; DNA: TGCGCCAGCAGCCCCGCTGGGGAGGTAATCTACGAGCAGTACTTC
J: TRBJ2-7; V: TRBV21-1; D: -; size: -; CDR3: CASSTGLGEQYF; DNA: TGTGCCAGCAGCACAGGGTTAGGAGAGCAGTACTTC
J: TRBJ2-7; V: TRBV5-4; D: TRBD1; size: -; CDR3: CASSLGLDRVSYEQYF; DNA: TGTGCCAGCAGCTTGGGTCTGGACAGGGTATCCTACGAGCAGTACTTC
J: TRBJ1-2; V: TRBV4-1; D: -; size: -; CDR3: CASSHGSGRYGYTF; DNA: TGCGCCAGCAGCCACGGTTCAGGGCGCTATGGCTACACCTTC
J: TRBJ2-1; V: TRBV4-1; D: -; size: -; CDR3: CASSQGEAWDRGYNEQFF; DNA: TGCGCCAGCAGCCAAGGGGAGGCGTGGGATCGGGGCTACAATGAGCAGTTCTTC
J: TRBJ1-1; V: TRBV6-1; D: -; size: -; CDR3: CASSEMVGHTGTEAFF; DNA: TGTGCCAGCAGTGAAATGGTGGGCCACACGGGGACTGAAGCTTTCTTT
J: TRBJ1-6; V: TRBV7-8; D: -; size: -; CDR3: CASSLASGNSPLHF; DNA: TGTGCCAGCAGCTTAGCTTCGGGTAATTCACCCCTCCACTTT
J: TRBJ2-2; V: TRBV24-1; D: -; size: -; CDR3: CATSDWGSPNTGELFF; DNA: TGTGCCACCAGTGATTGGGGCTCCCCGAACACCGGGGAGCTGTTTTTT
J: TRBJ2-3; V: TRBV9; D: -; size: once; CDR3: CASSVGQSTDTQYF; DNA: TGTGCCAGCAGCGTAGGACAGAGCACAGATACGCAGTATTTT
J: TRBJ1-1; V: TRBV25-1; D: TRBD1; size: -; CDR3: CASRGTAGPEAFF; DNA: TGTGCCAGCAGAGGGACAGCTGGGCCTGAAGCTTTCTTT
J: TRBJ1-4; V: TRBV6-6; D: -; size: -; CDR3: CASSHNRATNEKLFF; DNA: TGTGCCAGCAGTCACAACAGGGCAACTAATGAAAAACTGTTTTTT
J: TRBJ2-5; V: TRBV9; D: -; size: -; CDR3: CASSTRQIQETQYF; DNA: TGTGCCAGCAGCACCCGACAGATCCAAGAGACCCAGTACTTC
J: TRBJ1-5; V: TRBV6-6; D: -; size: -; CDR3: CASTPDRRNQPQHF; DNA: TGTGCCAGCACCCCAGACAGGCGCAATCAGCCCCAGCATTTT
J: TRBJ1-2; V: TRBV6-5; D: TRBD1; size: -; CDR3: CASTKSRDRNYGYTF; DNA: TGTGCCAGCACCAAGAGTCGGGACAGGAACTATGGCTACACCTTC